This entry is about one T cell receptor (beta chain). After autologous stem cell transplantation all patients relapsed, and prior brentuximab vedotin exposure differed between cohorts. Some clones are missing from TCRdb's copy, which holds only in-frame ones; the method was immunoSEQ multiplex PCR. Found here are around 46,000 clones, around 80% of them singletons; the top ten hold about 20%. The entry originates in a study of PD-1 blockade in classical Hodgkin lymphoma. Trimming stripped 10 bases from V and 1 base from J, with 26 bases between. Looked up from germline, CDR1 is ENHRY and CDR2 is SYGVKD. The CDR3 is made up of 18 amino acids.

Sequences were derived from peripheral blood mononuclear cells (PBMCs), sampled before the second cycle of nivolumab. This TCR came from a human donor with classical Hodgkin lymphoma. V usage is TRBV10-3 and J usage is TRBJ1-3; possibly TRBD1 for D (5 bases). DNA for the CDR3: TGTGCCACCCAACCCAGCCCGGGACGGTCCCAATCTGGAAACACCATATATTTT. Its protein product is CATQPSPGRSQSGNTIYF.